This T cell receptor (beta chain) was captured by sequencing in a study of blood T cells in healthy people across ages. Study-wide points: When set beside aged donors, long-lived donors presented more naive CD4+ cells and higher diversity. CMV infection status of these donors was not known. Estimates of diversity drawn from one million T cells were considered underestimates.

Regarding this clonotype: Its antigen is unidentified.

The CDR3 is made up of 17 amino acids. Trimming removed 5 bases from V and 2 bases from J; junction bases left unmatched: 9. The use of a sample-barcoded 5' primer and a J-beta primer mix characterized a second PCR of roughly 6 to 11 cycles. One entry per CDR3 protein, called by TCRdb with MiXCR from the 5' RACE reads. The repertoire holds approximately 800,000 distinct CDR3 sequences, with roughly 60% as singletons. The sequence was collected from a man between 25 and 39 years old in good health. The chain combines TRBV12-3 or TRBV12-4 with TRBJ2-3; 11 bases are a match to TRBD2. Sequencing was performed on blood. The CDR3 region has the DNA TGTGCCAGCAGTGTCTATAGCGGGGGGGCAGACACAGATACGCAGTATTTT. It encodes CASSVYSGGADTDTQYF.